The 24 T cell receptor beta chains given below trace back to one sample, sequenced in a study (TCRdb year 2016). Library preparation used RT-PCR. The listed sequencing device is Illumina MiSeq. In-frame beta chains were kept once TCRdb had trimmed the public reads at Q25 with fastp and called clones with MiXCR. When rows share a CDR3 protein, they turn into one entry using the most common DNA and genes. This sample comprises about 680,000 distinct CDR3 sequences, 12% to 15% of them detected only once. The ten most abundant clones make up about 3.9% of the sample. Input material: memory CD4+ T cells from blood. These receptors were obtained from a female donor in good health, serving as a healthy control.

The CDR3 region is CASSLLGAHPQHF. The CDR3 coding sequence is TGTGCCAGCAGCTTACTTGGGGCTCATCCCCAGCATTTT. The chain has TRBV7-9 and TRBJ1-5, with D tentatively TRBD1 (5 bases). Germline V gene data show CDR1 as SEHNR and CDR2 as FQNEAQ (reference sequence). The length of the CDR3 is 13 residues. V was trimmed by 2 bases and J by 10 bases, leaving 12 bases between them.

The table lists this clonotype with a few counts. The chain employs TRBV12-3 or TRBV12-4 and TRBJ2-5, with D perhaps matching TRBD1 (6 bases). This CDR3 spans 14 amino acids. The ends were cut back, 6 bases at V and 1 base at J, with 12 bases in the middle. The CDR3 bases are TGTGCCAGCAGAAATACCAGGGGCCAAGAGACCCAGTACTTC. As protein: CASRNTRGQETQYF.

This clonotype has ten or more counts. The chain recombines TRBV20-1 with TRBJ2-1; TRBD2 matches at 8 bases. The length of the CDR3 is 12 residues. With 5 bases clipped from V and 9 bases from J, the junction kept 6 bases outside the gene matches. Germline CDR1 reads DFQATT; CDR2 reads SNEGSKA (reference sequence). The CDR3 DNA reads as TGCAGTGCTGCCACCCGGGGGGGTGAGCAGTTCTTC. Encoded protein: CSAATRGGEQFF.

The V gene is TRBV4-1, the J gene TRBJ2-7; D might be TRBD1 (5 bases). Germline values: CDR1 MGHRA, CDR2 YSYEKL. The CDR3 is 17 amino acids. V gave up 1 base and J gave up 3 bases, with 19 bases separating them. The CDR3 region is CASSQAQDKGPYYEQYF. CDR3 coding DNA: TGCGCCAGCAGCCAAGCCCAGGACAAGGGCCCGTACTACGAGCAGTACTTC.

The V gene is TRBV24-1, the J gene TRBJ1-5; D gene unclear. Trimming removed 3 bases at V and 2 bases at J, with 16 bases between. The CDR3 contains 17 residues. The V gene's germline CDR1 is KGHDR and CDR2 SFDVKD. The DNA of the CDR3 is TGTGCCACCAGTGATCCCACCGCGAGCCAGGGCAATCAGCCCCAGCATTTT. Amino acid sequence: CATSDPTASQGNQPQHF.

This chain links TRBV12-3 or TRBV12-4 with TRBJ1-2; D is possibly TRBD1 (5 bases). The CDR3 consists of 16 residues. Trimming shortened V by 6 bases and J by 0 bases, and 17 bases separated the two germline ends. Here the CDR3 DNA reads TGTGCCAGCAGCCAGGGCCGACCACGGACTAACTATGGCTACACCTTC. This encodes CASSQGRPRTNYGYTF.

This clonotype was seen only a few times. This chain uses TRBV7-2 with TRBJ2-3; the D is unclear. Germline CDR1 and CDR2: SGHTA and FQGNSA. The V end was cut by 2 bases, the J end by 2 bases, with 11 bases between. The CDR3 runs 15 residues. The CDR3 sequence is CASSLLGISTDTQYF. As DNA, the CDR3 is TGTGCCAGCAGCTTATTAGGGATTTCCACAGATACGCAGTATTTT.

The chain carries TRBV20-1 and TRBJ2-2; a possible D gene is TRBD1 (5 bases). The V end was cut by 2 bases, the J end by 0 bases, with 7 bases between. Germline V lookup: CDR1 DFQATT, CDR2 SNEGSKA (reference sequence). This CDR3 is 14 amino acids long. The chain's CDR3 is CSARRGSNTGELFF. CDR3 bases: TGCAGTGCTAGAAGGGGCTCGAACACCGGGGAGCTGTTTTTT.

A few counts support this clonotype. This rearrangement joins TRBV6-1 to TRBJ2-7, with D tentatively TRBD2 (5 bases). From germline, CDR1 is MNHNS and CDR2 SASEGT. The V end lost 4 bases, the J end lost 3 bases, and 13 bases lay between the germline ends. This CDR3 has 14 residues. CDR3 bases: TGTGCCAGCAGTGCTGCGGGTGCCTACTACGAGCAGTACTTC. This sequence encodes CASSAAGAYYEQYF.

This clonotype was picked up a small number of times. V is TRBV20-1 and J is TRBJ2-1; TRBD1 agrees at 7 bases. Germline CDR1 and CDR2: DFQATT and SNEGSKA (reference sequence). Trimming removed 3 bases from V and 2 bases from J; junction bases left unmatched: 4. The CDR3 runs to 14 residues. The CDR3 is CSASGQGAYNEQFF. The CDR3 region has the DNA TGCAGTGCTAGTGGGCAGGGGGCCTACAATGAGCAGTTCTTC.

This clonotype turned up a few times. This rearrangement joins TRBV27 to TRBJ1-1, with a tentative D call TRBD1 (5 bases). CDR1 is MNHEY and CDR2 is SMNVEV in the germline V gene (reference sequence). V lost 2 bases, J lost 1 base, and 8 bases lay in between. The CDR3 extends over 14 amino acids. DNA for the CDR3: TGTGCCAGCAGTTTAAGAGGGGAGAACACTGAAGCTTTCTTT. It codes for CASSLRGENTEAFF.

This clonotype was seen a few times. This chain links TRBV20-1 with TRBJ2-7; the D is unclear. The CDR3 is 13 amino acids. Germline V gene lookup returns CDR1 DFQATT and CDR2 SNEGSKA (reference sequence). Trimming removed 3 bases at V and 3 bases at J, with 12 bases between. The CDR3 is CSASPGRHYEQYF. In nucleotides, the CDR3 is TGCAGTGCTAGTCCCGGACGGCACTACGAGCAGTACTTC.

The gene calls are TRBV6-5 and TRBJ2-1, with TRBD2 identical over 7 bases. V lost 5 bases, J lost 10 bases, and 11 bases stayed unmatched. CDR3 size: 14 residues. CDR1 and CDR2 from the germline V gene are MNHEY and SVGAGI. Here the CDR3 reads CASSPREVRSEQFF. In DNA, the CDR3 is TGTGCCAGCAGTCCTCGGGAGGTTAGATCCGAGCAGTTCTTC.

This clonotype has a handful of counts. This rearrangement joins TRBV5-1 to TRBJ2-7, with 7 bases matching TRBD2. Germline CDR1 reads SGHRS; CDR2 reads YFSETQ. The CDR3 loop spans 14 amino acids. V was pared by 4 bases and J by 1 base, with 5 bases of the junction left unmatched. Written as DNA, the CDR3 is TGCGCCAGCAGCGACTCTAGCGGTTCCTACGAGCAGTACTTC. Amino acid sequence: CASSDSSGSYEQYF.

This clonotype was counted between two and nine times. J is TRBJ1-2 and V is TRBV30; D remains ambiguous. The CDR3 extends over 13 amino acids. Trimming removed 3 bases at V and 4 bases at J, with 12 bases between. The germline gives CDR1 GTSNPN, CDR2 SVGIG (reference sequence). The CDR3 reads CAWRRGESYGYTF. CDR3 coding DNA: TGTGCCTGGAGACGGGGAGAGAGCTATGGCTACACCTTC.

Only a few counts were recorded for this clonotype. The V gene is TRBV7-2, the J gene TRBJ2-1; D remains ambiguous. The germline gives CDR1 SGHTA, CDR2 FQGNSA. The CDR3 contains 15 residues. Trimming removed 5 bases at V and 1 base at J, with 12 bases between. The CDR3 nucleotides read TGTGCCAGCAGCCCCACATGGGGTTCCTACAATGAGCAGTTCTTC. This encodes CASSPTWGSYNEQFF.

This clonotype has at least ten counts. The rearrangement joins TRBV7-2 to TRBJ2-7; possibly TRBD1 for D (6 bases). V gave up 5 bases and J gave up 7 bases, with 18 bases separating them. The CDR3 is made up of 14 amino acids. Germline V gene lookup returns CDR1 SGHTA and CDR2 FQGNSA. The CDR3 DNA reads TGTGCCAGCAGCAACGACAGGTTCTTTGGGGAGCAGTACTTC. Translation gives CASSNDRFFGEQYF.

CDR3 sequence: CASSQASNTEAFF. Here the CDR3 DNA reads TGTGCCAGCAGCCAGGCCAGCAACACTGAAGCTTTCTTT. The chain joins TRBV7-9 to TRBJ1-1; D not resolved. Trimming removed 5 bases at V and 2 bases at J, with 9 bases between. CDR3 length: 13 amino acids. Germline values: CDR1 SEHNR, CDR2 FQNEAQ (reference sequence).

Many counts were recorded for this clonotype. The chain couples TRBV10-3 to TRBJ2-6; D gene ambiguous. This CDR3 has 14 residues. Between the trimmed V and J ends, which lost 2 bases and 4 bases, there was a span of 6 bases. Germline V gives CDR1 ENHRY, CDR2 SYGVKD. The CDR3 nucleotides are TGTGCCATCAGTGAGGTCTCCGGGGCCAACGTCCTGACTTTC. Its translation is CAISEVSGANVLTF.

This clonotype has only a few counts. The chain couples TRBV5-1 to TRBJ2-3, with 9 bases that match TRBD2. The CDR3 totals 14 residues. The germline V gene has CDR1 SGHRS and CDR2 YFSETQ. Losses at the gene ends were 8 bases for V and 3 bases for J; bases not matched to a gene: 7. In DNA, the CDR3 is TGCGCCAGTGTCGACGCGGGGGGGACAGATACGCAGTATTTT. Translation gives CASVDAGGTDTQYF.

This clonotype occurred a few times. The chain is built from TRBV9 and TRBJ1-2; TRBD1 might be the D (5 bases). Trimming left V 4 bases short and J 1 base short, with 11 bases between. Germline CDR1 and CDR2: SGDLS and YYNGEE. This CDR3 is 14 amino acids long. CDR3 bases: TGTGCCAGCAGCAAAGGGGACCTTAACTATGGCTACACCTTC. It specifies CASSKGDLNYGYTF.

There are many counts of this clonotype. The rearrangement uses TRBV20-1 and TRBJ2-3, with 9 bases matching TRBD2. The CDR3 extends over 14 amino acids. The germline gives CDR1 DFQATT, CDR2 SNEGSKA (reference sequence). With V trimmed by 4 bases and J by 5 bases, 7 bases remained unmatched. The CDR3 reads CSAKREAAGDTQYF. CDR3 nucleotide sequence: TGCAGTGCTAAGCGGGAGGCCGCCGGAGATACGCAGTATTTT.

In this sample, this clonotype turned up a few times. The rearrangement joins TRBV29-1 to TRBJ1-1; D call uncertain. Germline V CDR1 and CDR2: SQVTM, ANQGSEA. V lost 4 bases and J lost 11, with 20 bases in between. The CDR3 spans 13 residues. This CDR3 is CSVVTSAAVGAFF. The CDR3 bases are TGCAGCGTTGTTACCAGCGCAGCCGTAGGGGCTTTCTTT.

CDR3 sequence reads: CASKTGDKGQPQHF. The CDR3, as DNA: TGTGCCAGCAAGACAGGGGACAAGGGACAGCCCCAGCATTTT. This sequence joins TRBV6-5 and TRBJ1-5; 8 nucleotides match TRBD1. This CDR3 has 14 residues. Per germline, CDR1 MNHEY and CDR2 SVGAGI. Trimming took 7 bases from V and 7 from J; bases not matched to a gene: 9.